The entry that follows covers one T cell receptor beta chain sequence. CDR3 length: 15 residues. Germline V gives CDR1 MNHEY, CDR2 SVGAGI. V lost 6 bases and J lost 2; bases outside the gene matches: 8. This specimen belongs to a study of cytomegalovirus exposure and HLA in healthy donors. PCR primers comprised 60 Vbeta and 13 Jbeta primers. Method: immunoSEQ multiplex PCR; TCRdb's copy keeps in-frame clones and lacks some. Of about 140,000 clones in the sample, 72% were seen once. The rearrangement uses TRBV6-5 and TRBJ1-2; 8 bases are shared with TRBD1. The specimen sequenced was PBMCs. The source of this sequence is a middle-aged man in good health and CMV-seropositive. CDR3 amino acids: CASRDEQGGNYGYTF. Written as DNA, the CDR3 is TGTGCCAGCAGGGACGAACAGGGGGGAAACTATGGCTACACCTTC.